These T cell receptor beta chains were read from a single sample in a study of regulatory T cells in long-lasting Graves disease. TCRdb itself ran the multiplex PCR reads through MiXCR, one entry per CDR3 protein. The table shows about 290,000 distinct CDR3 sequences, with around 23% occurring only once. Sample: peripheral blood mononuclear cells (PBMCs), taken when the disease was refractory, from a patient treated with antithyroid drugs. Receptor source: a female donor with Graves disease. Both conserved end residues are part of each CDR3. Fields, in order: clone size, V gene, D gene, J gene, CDR3 protein, CDR3 DNA. The D gene is left open where the match is weak. Clone size is not always given. Where it is, it says once, few, many or a class for expanded clones.

clone size: few
V gene: TRBV7-2
D gene: TRBD2
J gene: TRBJ2-7
CDR3 protein: CASSLGSGTYEQYF
CDR3 DNA: TGTGCCAGCAGCTTAGGTAGCGGGACATACGAGCAGTACTTC

clone size: many
V gene: TRBV20-1
D gene: TRBD2
J gene: TRBJ2-7
CDR3 protein: CSAVDREGNEQYF
CDR3 DNA: TGCAGTGCTGTCGACCGGGAGGGTAACGAGCAGTACTTC

clone size: many
V gene: TRBV2
D gene: -
J gene: TRBJ2-6
CDR3 protein: CASSERSGANVLTF
CDR3 DNA: TGTGCCAGCAGTGAGCGGTCTGGGGCCAACGTCCTGACTTTC

clone size: few
V gene: TRBV7-3
D gene: -
J gene: TRBJ2-1
CDR3 protein: CASSLTSPTNEQFF
CDR3 DNA: TGTGCCAGCAGCTTAACTTCACCCACGAATGAGCAGTTCTTC

clone size: -
V gene: TRBV19
D gene: TRBD1
J gene: TRBJ1-1
CDR3 protein: CASRDRGRSEAFF
CDR3 DNA: TGTGCCAGTAGGGACAGGGGGCGAAGTGAAGCTTTCTTT

clone size: few
V gene: TRBV7-2
D gene: -
J gene: TRBJ2-7
CDR3 protein: CASSPAQRQYF
CDR3 DNA: TGTGCCAGCAGCCCAGCCCAGAGGCAGTACTTC

clone size: -
V gene: TRBV20-1
D gene: TRBD1
J gene: TRBJ1-5
CDR3 protein: CSAGTGGNQPQHF
CDR3 DNA: TGCAGTGCTGGGACAGGGGGAAATCAGCCCCAGCATTTT

clone size: -
V gene: TRBV7-2
D gene: -
J gene: TRBJ2-5
CDR3 protein: CASSSQESETQYF
CDR3 DNA: TGTGCCAGCAGCTCACAGGAATCGGAGACCCAGTACTTC

clone size: many
V gene: TRBV7-9
D gene: -
J gene: TRBJ2-7
CDR3 protein: CASRRRDSYEQYF
CDR3 DNA: TGTGCCAGCAGGCGGCGGGATAGCTACGAGCAGTACTTC

clone size: few
V gene: TRBV6-2/TRBV6-3
D gene: -
J gene: TRBJ2-4
CDR3 protein: CASTPGEAENIQYF
CDR3 DNA: TGTGCCAGCACCCCCGGGGAAGCAGAGAACATTCAGTACTTC

clone size: many
V gene: TRBV12-3/TRBV12-4
D gene: -
J gene: TRBJ1-4
CDR3 protein: CASTRRGPPYEKLFF
CDR3 DNA: TGTGCCAGCACCCGACGGGGGCCGCCCTATGAAAAACTGTTTTTT

clone size: -
V gene: TRBV30
D gene: -
J gene: TRBJ2-7
CDR3 protein: CAWSEMTGYSYEQYF
CDR3 DNA: TGTGCCTGGAGTGAAATGACAGGATACTCCTACGAGCAGTACTTC

clone size: many
V gene: TRBV3-1
D gene: -
J gene: TRBJ2-7
CDR3 protein: CASSHDSYEQYF
CDR3 DNA: TGTGCCAGCAGCCACGACTCCTACGAGCAGTACTTC

clone size: -
V gene: TRBV27
D gene: -
J gene: TRBJ2-2
CDR3 protein: CASSFLKHAGASGELFF
CDR3 DNA: TGTGCCAGCAGTTTCTTAAAGCACGCAGGGGCGTCCGGGGAGCTGTTTTTT

clone size: many
V gene: TRBV27
D gene: -
J gene: TRBJ1-1
CDR3 protein: CASSETGVEAFF
CDR3 DNA: TGTGCCAGCTCGGAGACAGGAGTAGAAGCTTTCTTT

clone size: many
V gene: TRBV2
D gene: -
J gene: TRBJ2-2
CDR3 protein: CASSVAGELFF
CDR3 DNA: TGTGCCAGCAGTGTCGCCGGGGAGCTGTTTTTT

clone size: -
V gene: TRBV18
D gene: -
J gene: TRBJ1-2
CDR3 protein: CASSPPYRTNYGYTF
CDR3 DNA: TGTGCCAGCTCACCACCCTATAGGACTAACTATGGCTACACCTTC

clone size: many
V gene: TRBV27
D gene: -
J gene: TRBJ1-2
CDR3 protein: CASRLRGADYGYTF
CDR3 DNA: TGTGCCAGCAGACTTAGGGGCGCGGACTATGGCTACACCTTC

clone size: many
V gene: TRBV7-2
D gene: TRBD2
J gene: TRBJ2-7
CDR3 protein: CASSLGPGGSYEQYF
CDR3 DNA: TGTGCCAGCAGCTTAGGACCGGGGGGATCCTACGAGCAGTACTTC

clone size: -
V gene: TRBV7-2
D gene: TRBD1
J gene: TRBJ2-7
CDR3 protein: CASSPQGEADIYEQYF
CDR3 DNA: TGTGCCAGCAGCCCTCAGGGGGAAGCGGATATCTACGAGCAGTACTTC

clone size: many
V gene: TRBV5-5
D gene: TRBD1
J gene: TRBJ1-2
CDR3 protein: CASSLRDRMPAMDGYTF
CDR3 DNA: TGTGCCAGCAGCTTGAGGGACAGGATGCCCGCGATGGATGGCTACACCTTC

clone size: -
V gene: TRBV9
D gene: -
J gene: TRBJ2-7
CDR3 protein: CASSSTMAGGISYEQYF
CDR3 DNA: TGCGCCAGCAGCTCTACTATGGCAGGGGGGATTTCCTACGAGCAGTACTTC